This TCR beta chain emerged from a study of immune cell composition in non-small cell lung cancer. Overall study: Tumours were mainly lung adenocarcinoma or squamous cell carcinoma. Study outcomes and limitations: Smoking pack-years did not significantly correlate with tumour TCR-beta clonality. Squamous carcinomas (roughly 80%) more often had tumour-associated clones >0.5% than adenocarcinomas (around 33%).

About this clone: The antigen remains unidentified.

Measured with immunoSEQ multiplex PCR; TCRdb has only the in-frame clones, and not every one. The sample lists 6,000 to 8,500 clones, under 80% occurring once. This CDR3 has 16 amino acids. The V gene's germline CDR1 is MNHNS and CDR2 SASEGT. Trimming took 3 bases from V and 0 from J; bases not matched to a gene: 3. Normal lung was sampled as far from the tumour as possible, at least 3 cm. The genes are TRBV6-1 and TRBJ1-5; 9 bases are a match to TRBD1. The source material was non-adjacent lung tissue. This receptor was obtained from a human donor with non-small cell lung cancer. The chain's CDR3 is CASSEGTGYSNQPQHF. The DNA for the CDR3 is TGTGCCAGCAGTGAGGGGACAGGGTATAGCAATCAGCCCCAGCATTTT.